Sequencing of this TCR beta chain was carried out in a study of OX40 agonist ivuxolimab in advanced cancers. Worth noting for this clone: What it binds is unknown.

Study-wide findings and caveats: With doses of 0.1 to 3.0 mg/kg, CD4+ and CD8+ blood T cells had undergone clonal expansion by week 6.

In germline, CDR1 is SNHLY, CDR2 FYNNEI. Trimming pared 6 bases from V and 0 bases from J, leaving 12 bases between. The CDR3 has 15 amino acids. This table comes from immunoSEQ multiplex PCR, and its TCRdb copy is limited to in-frame clones, with some not included. In the table there are 150,000 to 190,000 clones, roughly 94% of which are singletons. Sequenced here: CD4+ or CD8+ T cells sorted from blood, sampled in a trial of the OX40 agonist ivuxolimab. V is TRBV2 and J is TRBJ1-3; D is perhaps TRBD1 (6 bases). The clonotype comes from an adult with an advanced solid tumor such as melanoma, head and neck, liver or kidney cancer. The CDR3 sequence is CASSNGQRSGNTIYF. CDR3 coding DNA: TGTGCCAGCAGCAATGGACAGCGCTCTGGAAACACCATATATTTT.